This T cell receptor beta chain came from a study of shared clonotypes between healthy human individuals. CDR1 and CDR2 from the germline V gene are MNHEY and SMNVEV (reference sequence). V lost 4 bases and J 3 bases, leaving 9 bases between the germline ends. There are 13 residues in the CDR3. The protocol was immunoSEQ multiplex PCR, while the TCRdb copy is restricted to in-frame clones and leaves out a portion. The sample has roughly 2.1 million clones, roughly 91% seen once. Naive CD8 cells, CD45RO-negative and positively selected for CCR7, excluded terminally differentiated effector memory CD45RA+ cells.

Sequencing was carried out using naive CD8+ T cells from PBMCs. This TCR came from a man aged 18-30 years in good health. Some clones in this sample may be carry-over from other donors' samples. The chain uses TRBV27 and TRBJ1-2, with D hard to call. CDR3 loop: CASSSGSHYGYTF. Written as DNA, the CDR3 is TGTGCCAGCAGTTCAGGCAGCCACTATGGCTACACCTTC.